This T cell receptor beta chain came from a study of blood T cells in healthy people across ages. Notes on the study in general: There was a strong correlation between TCR beta diversity and naive T cell percentage.

This clonotype was seen a handful of times. Its antigen is not known. V shed 0 bases and J shed 11 bases, with 16 bases lying between them. The CDR3 sequence is 14 residues long. Looked up from germline, CDR1 is MGHRA and CDR2 is YSYEKL. All donors came from Russia, were Caucasian and healthy, and spanned ages about 6 to 100. With a J-beta primer mix and a sample-barcoded 5' primer, a second PCR ran 7 to 11 cycles. Any given sample supplied a minimum of 2.5 million CDR3-containing paired-end reads. TCRdb re-called the 5' RACE reads through MiXCR, storing one row per CDR3 protein. The table lists around 870,000 distinct CDR3 sequences, 29% of them singletons, with roughly 17% in the top ten.

The receptor comes from a woman of 80 years or more in good health. The sequenced sample consisted of blood. The genes are TRBV4-1 and TRBJ1-1, with D tentatively TRBD1 (5 bases). The CDR3 here is CASSQEWQGWGAFF. CDR3 DNA: TGCGCCAGCAGCCAAGAGTGGCAGGGTTGGGGGGCTTTCTTT.